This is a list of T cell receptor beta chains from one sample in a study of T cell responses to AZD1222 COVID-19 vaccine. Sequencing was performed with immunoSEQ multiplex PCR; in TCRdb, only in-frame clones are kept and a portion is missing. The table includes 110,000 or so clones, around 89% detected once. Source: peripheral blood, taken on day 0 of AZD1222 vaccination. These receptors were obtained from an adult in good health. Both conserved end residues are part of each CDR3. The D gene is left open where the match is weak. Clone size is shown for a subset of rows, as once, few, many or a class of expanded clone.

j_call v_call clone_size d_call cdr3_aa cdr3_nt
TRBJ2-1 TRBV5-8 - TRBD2 CASSLKGSAGFEQFF TGTGCCAGCAGCTTGAAGGGGTCAGCGGGGTTTGAGCAGTTCTTC
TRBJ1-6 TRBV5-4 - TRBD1 CASGTGKNSPLHF TGTGCCAGCGGGACAGGGAAAAATTCACCCCTCCACTTT
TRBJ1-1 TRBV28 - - CASSFSGGMATEAFF TGTGCCAGCAGTTTTAGCGGCGGGATGGCCACTGAAGCTTTCTTT
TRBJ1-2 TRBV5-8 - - CASSFLLAYGYTF TGTGCCAGCAGCTTCCTCCTTGCCTATGGCTACACCTTC
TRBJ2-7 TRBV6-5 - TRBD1 CATTLRTGVGEQYF TGTGCCACCACGCTACGGACAGGGGTCGGCGAGCAGTACTTC
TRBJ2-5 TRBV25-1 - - CASSEHGTVETQYF TGTGCCAGCAGTGAACACGGGACGGTGGAGACCCAGTACTTC
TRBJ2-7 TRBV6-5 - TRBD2 CASSYPGTSGTYEQYF TGTGCCAGCAGTTACCCAGGGACTAGCGGAACCTACGAGCAGTACTTC
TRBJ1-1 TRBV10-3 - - CAIRTQGRGTEAFF TGTGCCATCAGGACGCAGGGGCGAGGCACTGAAGCTTTCTTT
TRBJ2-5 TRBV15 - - CATSRVNFGGETQYF TGTGCCACCAGCAGAGTTAATTTTGGGGGAGAGACCCAGTACTTC
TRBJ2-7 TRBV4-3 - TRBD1 CASSPGTGFVQYF TGCGCCAGCAGCCCAGGGACAGGGTTCGTGCAGTACTTC
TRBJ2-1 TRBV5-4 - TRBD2 CASSAGLAGGSEQFF TGTGCCAGCAGCGCAGGACTAGCGGGGGGTAGTGAGCAGTTCTTC
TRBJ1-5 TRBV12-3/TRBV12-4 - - CASSLNNQPQHF TGTGCCAGCAGTTTGAACAATCAGCCCCAGCATTTT
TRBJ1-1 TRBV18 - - CASSQPNTEAFF TGTGCCAGCTCGCAGCCGAACACTGAAGCTTTCTTT
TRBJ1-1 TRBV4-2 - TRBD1 CASSQGYGDRGGGAFF TGTGCCAGCAGCCAAGGATATGGGGACAGGGGCGGAGGAGCTTTCTTT
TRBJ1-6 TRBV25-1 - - CASSESGPNNSPLHF TGTGCCAGCAGTGAATCGGGGCCTAATAATTCACCCCTCCACTTT
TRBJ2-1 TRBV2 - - CASSEGSGPYNEQFF TGTGCCAGCAGTGAGGGTAGCGGACCCTACAATGAGCAGTTCTTC
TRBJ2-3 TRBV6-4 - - CASSDTSTDTQYF TGTGCCAGCAGTGATACTAGCACAGATACGCAGTATTTT
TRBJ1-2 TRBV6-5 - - CASSYTRGYTF TGTGCCAGCAGTTACACTCGTGGCTACACCTTC
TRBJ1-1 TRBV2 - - CATAPRHPGEVDTEAFF TGTGCCACCGCGCCTCGGCACCCGGGTGAGGTTGACACTGAAGCTTTCTTT
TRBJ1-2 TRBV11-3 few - CASSPGSGEDYGYTF TGTGCCAGCAGCCCTGGCTCGGGGGAGGACTATGGCTACACCTTC
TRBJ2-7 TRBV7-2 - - CASSLGPEAYEQYF TGTGCCAGCAGCCTGGGGCCTGAGGCCTACGAGCAGTACTTC
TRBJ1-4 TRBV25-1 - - CASSEGGEKLFF TGTGCCAGCAGTGAAGGGGGAGAAAAACTGTTTTTT
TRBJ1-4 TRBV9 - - CASSAKGRITNEKLFF TGTGCCAGCAGCGCTAAGGGACGGATAACTAATGAAAAACTGTTTTTT
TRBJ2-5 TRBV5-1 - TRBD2 CASSPGTSGETQYF TGCGCCAGCAGCCCCGGGACTAGCGGAGAGACCCAGTACTTC
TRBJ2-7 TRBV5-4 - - CASSQEGGGYNYEQYF TGTGCCAGCAGCCAGGAGGGGGGCGGCTATAACTACGAGCAGTACTTC
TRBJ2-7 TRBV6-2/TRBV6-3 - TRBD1 CASSPPGQGAAESF TGTGCCAGCAGCCCCCCGGGACAGGGGGCAGCAGAAAGCTTC
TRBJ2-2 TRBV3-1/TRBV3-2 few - CASSGTHYTGELFF TGTGCCAGCAGCGGGACCCATTACACCGGGGAGCTGTTTTTT
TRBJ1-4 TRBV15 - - CATSRDLRVLEKLFF TGTGCCACCAGCAGAGATCTTAGGGTTTTAGAAAAACTGTTTTTT
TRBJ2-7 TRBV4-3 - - CASSQDRGAGDRDF TGCGCCAGCAGCCAAGATAGGGGGGCAGGGGATAGAGACTTC
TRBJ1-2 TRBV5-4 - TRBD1 CASSSPGTGGTNGYTF TGTGCCAGCAGCTCACCCGGGACAGGGGGTACCAATGGCTACACCTTC
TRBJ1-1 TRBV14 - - CASSQDGRDWKAFF TGTGCCAGCAGCCAAGATGGGAGGGACTGGAAAGCTTTCTTT
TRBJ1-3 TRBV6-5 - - CASSYASSGNTIYF TGTGCCAGCAGTTACGCCAGCTCTGGAAACACCATATATTTT
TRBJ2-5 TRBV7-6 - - CASSLHRDLGQETQYF TGTGCCAGCAGCTTACACAGGGATTTGGGGCAAGAGACCCAGTACTTC